This T cell receptor beta chain was found in a study of early T cells in non-severe SARS-CoV-2 infection. Background on the study: From unsorted whole blood, bulk RNA was sequenced, and the chains remained unpaired.

Germline V gene lookup returns CDR1 DFQATT and CDR2 SNEGSKA (reference sequence). Trimming took 1 base from V and 2 from J, leaving 9 bases between them. This CDR3 comprises 14 residues. Overall study results and limits: Private and CD4 specificities were missed by VDJdb matching, skewed to anti-spike CD8.

Many counts were recorded for this clonotype. Its specificity is not known. Unique molecular identifiers tagged individual cDNA molecules. MiXCR, applied by TCRdb to the 5' RACE reads, yields one record per CDR3 protein. The sample has tens of thousands of distinct CDR3 sequences, approximately 10% seen once. This TCR derives from an adult who was a healthcare worker with PCR-confirmed SARS-CoV-2 infection or an uninfected control (not recorded which). Material: whole blood. The rearrangement links TRBV20-1 to TRBJ1-5; possibly TRBD1 for D (6 bases). The CDR3 spells CSARGGAGNQPQHF. The CDR3 nucleotides read TGCAGTGCTAGAGGGGGGGCTGGCAATCAGCCCCAGCATTTT.